The text below deals with one T cell receptor (beta chain). Trimming left V 3 bases short and J 0 bases short, with 11 bases between. Germline CDR1 and CDR2: SQVTM and ANQGSEA. The CDR3 loop spans 14 amino acids. The data originate from a study of blood T cell repertoires in COVID-19. The data were produced by immunoSEQ multiplex PCR, yet TCRdb's version contains in-frame clones alone and is incomplete. The sample includes around 120,000 clones, around 90% of them seen just once. This receptor was identified in a human donor in a cohort sampled during active COVID-19. The chain joins TRBV29-1 to TRBJ1-1; D may be TRBD1 (6 bases). Sequencing input: peripheral blood. Written as DNA, the CDR3 is TGCAGCGTTGACTACGGGACATTGAACACTGAAGCTTTCTTT. This codes for CSVDYGTLNTEAFF.